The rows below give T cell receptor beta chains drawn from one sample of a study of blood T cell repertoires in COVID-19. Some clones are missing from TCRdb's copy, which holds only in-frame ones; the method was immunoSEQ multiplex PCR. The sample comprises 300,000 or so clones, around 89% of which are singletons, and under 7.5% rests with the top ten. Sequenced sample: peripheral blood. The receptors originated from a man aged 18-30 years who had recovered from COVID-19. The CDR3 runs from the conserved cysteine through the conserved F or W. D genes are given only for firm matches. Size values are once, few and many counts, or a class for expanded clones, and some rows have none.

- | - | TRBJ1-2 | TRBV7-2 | CASSRSLRDGYTF | TGTGCCAGCAGCCGCAGCTTACGGGATGGCTACACCTTC
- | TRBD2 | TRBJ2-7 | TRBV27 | CASSPTSGRAWYEQYF | TGTGCCAGCAGTCCAACTAGCGGGAGGGCTTGGTACGAGCAGTACTTC
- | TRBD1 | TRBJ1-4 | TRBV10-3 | CAISRQGADEKLFF | TGTGCCATCAGTCGACAGGGGGCCGATGAAAAACTGTTTTTT
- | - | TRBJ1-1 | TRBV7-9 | CASSRTVLEAFF | TGTGCCAGCAGCAGGACAGTACTTGAAGCTTTCTTT
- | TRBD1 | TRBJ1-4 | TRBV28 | CASSLTGNREKLFF | TGTGCCAGCAGTTTGACAGGGAATCGTGAAAAACTGTTTTTT
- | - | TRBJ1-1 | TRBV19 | CASSMRELNTEAFF | TGTGCCAGTAGTATGAGAGAGTTGAACACTGAAGCTTTCTTT
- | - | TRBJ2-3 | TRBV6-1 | CASSEGPLTSRSTDTQYF | TGTGCCAGCAGTGAAGGACCATTGACAAGCCGGTCGACAGATACGCAGTATTTT
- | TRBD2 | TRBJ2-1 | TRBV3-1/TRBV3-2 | CASSPKEWLAENEQFF | TGTGCCAGCAGCCCCAAGGAGTGGCTAGCGGAGAATGAGCAGTTCTTC
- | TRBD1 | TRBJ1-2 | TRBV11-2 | CASSLVTGDGYTF | TGTGCCAGCAGCTTAGTCACAGGGGACGGCTACACCTTC
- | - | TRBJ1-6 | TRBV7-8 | CASSRGFGSYNSPLHF | TGTGCCAGCAGCCGAGGGTTCGGCTCCTATAATTCACCCCTCCACTTT
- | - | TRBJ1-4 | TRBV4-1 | CASSQVGRAVRTTNEKLFF | TGCGCCAGCAGCCAAGTGGGGAGGGCAGTGAGAACAACTAATGAAAAACTGTTTTTT
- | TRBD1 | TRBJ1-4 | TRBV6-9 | CASSYRDRVIEKLFF | TGTGCCAGCAGCTATAGGGACAGGGTAATCGAAAAACTGTTTTTT
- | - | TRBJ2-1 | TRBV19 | CASSLPQGDEQFF | TGTGCCAGTAGTCTTCCACAGGGAGATGAGCAGTTCTTC
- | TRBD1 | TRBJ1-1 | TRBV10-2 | CASQQGRNTEAFF | TGCGCCAGCCAACAGGGGAGGAACACTGAAGCTTTCTTT
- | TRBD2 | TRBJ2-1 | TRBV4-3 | CASSQPAGTSSYNEQFF | TGCGCCAGCAGCCAGCCAGCGGGAACGAGCTCCTACAATGAGCAGTTCTTC
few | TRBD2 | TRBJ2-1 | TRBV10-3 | CAITASGNYNEQFF | TGTGCCATCACGGCTAGCGGGAACTACAATGAGCAGTTCTTC
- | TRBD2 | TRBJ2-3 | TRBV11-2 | CASSSRTSGGTDTQYF | TGTGCCAGCAGCTCCCGGACTAGCGGGGGCACAGATACGCAGTATTTT
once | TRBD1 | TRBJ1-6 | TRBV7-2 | CASSLEGTGVESPLHF | TGTGCCAGCAGCCTCGAGGGGACAGGGGTAGAATCACCCCTCCACTTT
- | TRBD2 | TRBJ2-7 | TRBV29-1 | CSVLAETYEQYF | TGCAGCGTCCTAGCGGAGACATACGAGCAGTACTTC
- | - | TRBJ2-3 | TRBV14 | CASSLGSFVTDTQYF | TGTGCCAGCAGCCTGGGGAGTTTCGTCACAGATACGCAGTATTTT
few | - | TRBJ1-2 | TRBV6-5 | CASTISSNYGYTF | TGTGCCAGCACCATCTCAAGCAACTATGGCTACACCTTC
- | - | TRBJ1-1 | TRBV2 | CASSEQGSSTEAFF | TGTGCCAGCAGTGAACAGGGGAGTAGCACTGAAGCTTTCTTT
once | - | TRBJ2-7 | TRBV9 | CASSVHALDVSEQYF | TGTGCCAGCAGCGTACACGCACTAGACGTCAGCGAGCAGTACTTC
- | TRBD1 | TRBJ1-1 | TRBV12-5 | CASGSGGAFEAFF | TGTGCTAGTGGTTCAGGGGGCGCATTTGAAGCTTTCTTT
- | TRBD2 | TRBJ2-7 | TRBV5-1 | CASSGGLAGPYEQYF | TGCGCCAGCAGCGGAGGACTAGCGGGTCCTTACGAGCAGTACTTC
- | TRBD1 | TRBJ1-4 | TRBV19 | CASSGSDRANEKLFF | TGTGCCAGTAGCGGATCCGACAGGGCCAATGAAAAACTGTTTTTT
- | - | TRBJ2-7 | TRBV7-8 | CASSLGQGRDEQYF | TGTGCCAGCAGCCTGGGACAAGGGAGAGACGAGCAGTACTTC
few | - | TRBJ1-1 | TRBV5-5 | CASSRLGQFGEAFF | TGTGCCAGCAGCCGCCTCGGACAGTTCGGTGAAGCTTTCTTT
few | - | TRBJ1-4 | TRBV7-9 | CASSLGETGSYEKLFF | TGTGCCAGCAGCTTAGGGGAGACGGGGAGCTATGAAAAACTGTTTTTT
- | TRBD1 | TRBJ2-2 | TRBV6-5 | CASRGPGGAGELFF | TGTGCCAGCAGGGGTCCAGGGGGCGCCGGGGAGCTGTTTTTT
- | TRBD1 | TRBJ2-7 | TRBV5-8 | CASSFDRDRGAYEQYF | TGTGCCAGCAGTTTCGACCGGGACAGGGGAGCGTACGAGCAGTACTTC
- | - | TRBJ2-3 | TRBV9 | CASSVVLTDTQYF | TGTGCCAGCAGCGTAGTTTTAACAGATACGCAGTATTTT
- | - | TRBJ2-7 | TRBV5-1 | CASSINRESSYEQYF | TGCGCCAGCAGCATTAACAGGGAGAGCTCCTACGAGCAGTACTTC
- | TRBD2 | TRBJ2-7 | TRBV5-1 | CASSLSTGTSVYSYEQYF | TGCGCCAGCTCCCTCTCAACGGGAACTAGCGTTTACTCCTACGAGCAGTACTTC
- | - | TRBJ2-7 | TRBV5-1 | CASSLVPGSVEQYF | TGCGCCAGCAGCTTGGTTCCAGGGTCAGTCGAGCAGTACTTC
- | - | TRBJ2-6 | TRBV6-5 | CASNFKSSGANVLTF | TGTGCCAGCAATTTTAAGAGCTCTGGGGCCAACGTCCTGACTTTC
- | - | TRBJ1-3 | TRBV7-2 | CASSLVGSGNTIYF | TGTGCCAGCAGCTTAGTTGGGAGTGGAAACACCATATATTTT
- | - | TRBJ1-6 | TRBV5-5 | CASSQPTTGSPLHF | TGTGCCAGCAGCCAACCGACCACGGGGTCACCCCTCCACTTT
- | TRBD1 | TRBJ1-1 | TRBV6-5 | CASSPSGTVNTEAFF | TGTGCCAGCAGTCCTTCCGGGACAGTCAACACTGAAGCTTTCTTT
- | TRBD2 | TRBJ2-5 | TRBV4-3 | CASSQDLSGGALAETQYF | TGCGCCAGCAGCCAAGATCTGAGCGGGGGGGCTCTTGCGGAGACCCAGTACTTC
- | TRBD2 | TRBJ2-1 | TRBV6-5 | CASSYVAGINNEQFF | TGTGCCAGCAGTTACGTAGCGGGGATTAACAATGAGCAGTTCTTC
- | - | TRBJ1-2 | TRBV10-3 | CAISDSGYGYTF | TGTGCCATCAGTGACTCCGGCTATGGCTACACCTTC